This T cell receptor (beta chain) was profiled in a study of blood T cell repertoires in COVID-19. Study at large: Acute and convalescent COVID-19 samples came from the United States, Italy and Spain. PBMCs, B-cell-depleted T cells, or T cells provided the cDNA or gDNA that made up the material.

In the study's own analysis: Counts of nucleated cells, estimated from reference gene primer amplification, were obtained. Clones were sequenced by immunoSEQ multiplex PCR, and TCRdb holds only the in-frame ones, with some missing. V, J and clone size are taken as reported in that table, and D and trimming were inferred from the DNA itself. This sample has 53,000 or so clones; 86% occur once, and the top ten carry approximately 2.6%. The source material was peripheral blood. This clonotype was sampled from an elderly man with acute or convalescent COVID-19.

CDR3 DNA: TGTGCCACCAGCAGAGTAAGGGGCCAGAACACCGGGGAGCTGTTTTTT. It yields the protein CATSRVRGQNTGELFF. The chain has TRBV15 and TRBJ2-2; a weak D match, TRBD1 (5 bases). Germline values: CDR1 LNHNV, CDR2 YYDKDF (reference sequence). The CDR3 has 16 amino acids. Trimming pared 1 base from V and 1 base from J, leaving 10 bases between.